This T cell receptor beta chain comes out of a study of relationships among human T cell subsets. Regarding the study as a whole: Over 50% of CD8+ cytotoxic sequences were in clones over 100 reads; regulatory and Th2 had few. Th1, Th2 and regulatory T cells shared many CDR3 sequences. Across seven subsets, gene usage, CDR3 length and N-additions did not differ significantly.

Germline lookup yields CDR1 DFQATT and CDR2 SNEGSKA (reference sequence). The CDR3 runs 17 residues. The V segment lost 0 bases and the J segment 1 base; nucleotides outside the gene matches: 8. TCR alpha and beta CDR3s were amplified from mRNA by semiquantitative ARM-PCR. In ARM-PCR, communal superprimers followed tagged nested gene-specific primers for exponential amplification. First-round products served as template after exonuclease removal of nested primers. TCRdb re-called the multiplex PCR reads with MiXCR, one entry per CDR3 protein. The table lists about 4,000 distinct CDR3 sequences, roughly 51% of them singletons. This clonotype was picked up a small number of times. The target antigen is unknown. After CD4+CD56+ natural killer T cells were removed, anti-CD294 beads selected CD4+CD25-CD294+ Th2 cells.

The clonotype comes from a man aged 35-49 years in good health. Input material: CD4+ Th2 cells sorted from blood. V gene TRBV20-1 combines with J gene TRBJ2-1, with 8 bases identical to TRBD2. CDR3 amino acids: CSARDRKRGLSYNEQFF. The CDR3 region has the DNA TGCAGTGCTAGAGATAGGAAGCGGGGGCTATCCTACAATGAGCAGTTCTTC.